This T cell receptor beta chain was recorded in a study of blood T cell repertoires in COVID-19 (dated by TCRdb to the early 2020s). In the study overall: Samples covering the acute and convalescent phases of COVID-19 were provided by collaborators in the United States, Italy and Spain. The material from the prospective study consisted of cDNA or gDNA derived from T cells, B-cell-depleted T cells, or PBMCs. Subjects who had been exposed to COVID-19, were actively infected with it, or had recovered from it provided the deeply sampled blood TCRbeta repertoires that made up the dataset. A freely available public database, intended as a resource for researchers studying the immune response to SARS-CoV-2, is where the repertoires were released. Samples were obtained from the ongoing ImmuneRACE study (first 160 participants) and from 1,254 subjects provided by 6 global collaborators. A de-identified subject ID, COVID-19 status, age in years and sex were almost always included in the sample metadata. Where available, HLA class I and class II types were taken from metadata supplied by the sample provider and were not determined by assay-based typing. Beyond this particular receptor, the publication reports: How much clinical and demographic metadata was included differed by source and by participant, and the metadata was provided uncurated.

Each collaborating institution followed its own protocols to collect whole blood in K2EDTA tubes. For TCRbeta analysis, collaborators shipped samples as frozen whole blood, isolated PBMCs, or DNA extracted from either of those sample types. As regards this clone: This clone's antigen is unknown. No much larger clonotype is one base removed from it; base qualities were not supplied.

TCRbeta CDR3 regions were amplified from genomic DNA using the immunoSEQ Assay, a bias-controlled multiplex PCR. In the paper's pipeline: The number of nucleated cells in each sample was estimated by amplification of reference gene primers within the assay. To quantify the absolute abundance of each unique TCRbeta CDR3 rearrangement, sequence reads were collapsed and filtered. For each sample, productive Simpson clonality was calculated as the square root of Simpson's diversity index across productive rearrangements. Held by TCRdb, this immuneACCESS table contains in-frame sequences only and omits some clones. Under half of the omission traces to an unresolved V gene where checked; the cause of the rest is unknown. V, J and clone size are taken as reported in that table, and D and trimming were inferred from the DNA itself. This sample gives approximately 58,000 clones in total; 85% to 95% of them show up just once. The ten largest clones capture more than 3% of the sample.

Sequenced material: peripheral blood. The receptor was derived from a human donor in a cohort sampled during active COVID-19.

The CDR3 here reads CASSKTRGALYNEQFF. The nucleotide sequence is given as TGTGCCAGCAGTAAGACACGGGGGGCCCTTTACAATGAGCAGTTCTTC. This sequence uses TRBV6-2 or TRBV6-3 and TRBJ2-1, with a weak D call of TRBD2 (7 bases match). The CDR3, cysteine through phenylalanine, is 16 amino acids long. Just the 48-base CDR3 DNA is kept, in frame starting at base 1. The germline V gene encodes CDR1 MNHEY and CDR2 SVGEGT. The junction shows trimming of 5 bases on V and 4 bases on J, plus 18 bases between the germline ends.